This T cell receptor (beta chain) was observed in a study of cytomegalovirus exposure and HLA in healthy donors. Only a few counts were recorded for this clone. 60 Vbeta and 13 Jbeta primers were used in PCR. Profiling relied on immunoSEQ multiplex PCR, and the TCRdb table lists in-frame clones only, not all of them. The repertoire holds 90,000 to 110,000 clones, with 13% to 15% as singletons. The CDR3 sequence is 15 residues long. In germline, CDR1 is SGHTA, CDR2 FQGNSA. V shed 4 bases, J shed 1 base, and the junction held 6 bases outside the gene matches. Sequencing input: PBMCs. This receptor was obtained from a female donor in good health and CMV-seronegative. The J gene is TRBJ2-5, the V gene TRBV7-2; the match to TRBD1 covers 7 bases. The CDR3 nucleotides read TGTGCCAGCAGCTCCTTGACAGGGCCCCAAGAGACCCAGTACTTC. Protein product: CASSSLTGPQETQYF.